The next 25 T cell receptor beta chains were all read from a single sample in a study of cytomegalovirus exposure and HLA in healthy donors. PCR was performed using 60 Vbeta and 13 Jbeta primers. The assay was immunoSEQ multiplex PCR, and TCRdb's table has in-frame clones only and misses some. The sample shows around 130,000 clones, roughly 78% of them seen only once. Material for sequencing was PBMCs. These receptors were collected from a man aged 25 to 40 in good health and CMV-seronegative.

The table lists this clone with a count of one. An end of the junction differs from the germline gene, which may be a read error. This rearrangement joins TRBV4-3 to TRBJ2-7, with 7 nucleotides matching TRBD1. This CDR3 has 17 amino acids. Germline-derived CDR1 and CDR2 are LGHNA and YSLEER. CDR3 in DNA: TGCGCCAGCAACCAAGAGGTGGGACAGAGGGGAGCCTACGAGCAGTACTTC. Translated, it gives CASNQEVGQRGAYEQYF.

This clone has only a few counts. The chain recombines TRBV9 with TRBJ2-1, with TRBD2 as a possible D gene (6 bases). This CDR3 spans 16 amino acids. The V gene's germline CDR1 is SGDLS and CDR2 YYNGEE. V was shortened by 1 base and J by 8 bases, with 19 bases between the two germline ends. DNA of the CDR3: TGTGCCAGCAGCGTATGGTCTAGAGAGGGGAGGCATGAGCAGTTCTTC. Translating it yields CASSVWSREGRHEQFF.

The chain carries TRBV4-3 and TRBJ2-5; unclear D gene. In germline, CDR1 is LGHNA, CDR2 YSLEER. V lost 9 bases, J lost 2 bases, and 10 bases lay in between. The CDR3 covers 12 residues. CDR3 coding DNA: TGCGCCAGGTGCCGTCAGCAAGAGACCCAGTACTTC. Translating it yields CARCRQQETQYF.

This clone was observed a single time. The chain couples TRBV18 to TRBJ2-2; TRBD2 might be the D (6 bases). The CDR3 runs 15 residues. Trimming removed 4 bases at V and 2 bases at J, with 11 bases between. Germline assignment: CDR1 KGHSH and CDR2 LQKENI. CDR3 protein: CASSLGLINTGELFF. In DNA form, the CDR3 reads TGTGCCAGCTCACTTGGACTAATAAACACCGGGGAGCTGTTTTTT.

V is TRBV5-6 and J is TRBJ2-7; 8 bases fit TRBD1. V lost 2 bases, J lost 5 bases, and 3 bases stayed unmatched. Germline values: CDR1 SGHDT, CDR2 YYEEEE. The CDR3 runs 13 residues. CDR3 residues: CASSFGQGDEQYF. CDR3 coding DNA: TGTGCCAGCAGCTTCGGACAGGGCGACGAGCAGTACTTC.

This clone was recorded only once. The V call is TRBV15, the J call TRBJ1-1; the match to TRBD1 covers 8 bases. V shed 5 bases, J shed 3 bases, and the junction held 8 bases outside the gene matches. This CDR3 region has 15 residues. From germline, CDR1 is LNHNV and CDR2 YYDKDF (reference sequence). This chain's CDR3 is CATSVRDRRDTEAFF. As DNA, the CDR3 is TGTGCCACCAGCGTCCGGGACAGGAGGGACACTGAAGCTTTCTTT.

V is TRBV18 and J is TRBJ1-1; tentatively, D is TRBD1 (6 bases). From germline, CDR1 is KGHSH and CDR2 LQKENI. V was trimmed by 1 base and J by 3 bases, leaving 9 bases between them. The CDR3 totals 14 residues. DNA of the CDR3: TGTGCCAGCTCACCACAGGGGGTTGACACTGAAGCTTTCTTT. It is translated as CASSPQGVDTEAFF.

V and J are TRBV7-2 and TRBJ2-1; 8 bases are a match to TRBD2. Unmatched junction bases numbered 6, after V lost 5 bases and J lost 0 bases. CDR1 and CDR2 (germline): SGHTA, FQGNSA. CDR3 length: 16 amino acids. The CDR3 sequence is CASSLTSAHSYNEQFF. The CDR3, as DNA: TGTGCCAGCAGCCTGACTAGCGCACACTCCTACAATGAGCAGTTCTTC.

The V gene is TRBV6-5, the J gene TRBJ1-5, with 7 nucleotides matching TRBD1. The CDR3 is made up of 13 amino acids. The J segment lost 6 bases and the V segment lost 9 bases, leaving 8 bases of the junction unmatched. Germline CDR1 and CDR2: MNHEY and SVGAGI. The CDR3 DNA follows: TGTGCCAGTCTGGAGGGGGCGGGTCAGCCCCAGCATTTT. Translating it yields CASLEGAGQPQHF.

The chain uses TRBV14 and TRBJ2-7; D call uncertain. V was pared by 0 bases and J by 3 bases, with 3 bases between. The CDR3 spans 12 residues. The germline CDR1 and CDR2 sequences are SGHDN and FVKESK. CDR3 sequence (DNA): TGTGCCAGCAGCCAAGATCTCTACGAGCAGTACTTC. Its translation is CASSQDLYEQYF.

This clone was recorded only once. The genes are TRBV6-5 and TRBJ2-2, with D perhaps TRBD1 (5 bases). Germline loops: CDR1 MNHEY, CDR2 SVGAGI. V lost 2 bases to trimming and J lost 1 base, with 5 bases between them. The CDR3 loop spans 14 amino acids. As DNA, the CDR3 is TGTGCCAGCAGTTACAGGGGGAACACCGGGGAGCTGTTTTTT. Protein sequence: CASSYRGNTGELFF.

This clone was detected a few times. DNA for the CDR3: TGTGCCGCCCAGGCGGGACAGGGAGGCCACGAGCAGTACTTC. It translates to CAAQAGQGGHEQYF. The chain joins TRBV6-6 to TRBJ2-7, with TRBD1 matching 9 bases. This CDR3 has 14 amino acids. J was trimmed by 5 bases and V by 11 bases; bases with no gene match: 13. Germline lookup yields CDR1 MNHNY and CDR2 SVGAGI (reference sequence).

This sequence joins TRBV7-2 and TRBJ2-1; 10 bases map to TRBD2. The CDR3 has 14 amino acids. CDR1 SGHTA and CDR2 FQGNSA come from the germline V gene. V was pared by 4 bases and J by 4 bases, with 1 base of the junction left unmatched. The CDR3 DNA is TGTGCCAGCAGCTCTAGCGGGGGATACAATGAGCAGTTCTTC. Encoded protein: CASSSSGGYNEQFF.

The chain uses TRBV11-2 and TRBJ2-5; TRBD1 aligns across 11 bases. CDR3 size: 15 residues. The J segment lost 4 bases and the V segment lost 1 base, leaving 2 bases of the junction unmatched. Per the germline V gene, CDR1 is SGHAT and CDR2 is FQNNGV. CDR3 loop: CASSLADRGRETQYF. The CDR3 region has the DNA TGTGCCAGCAGCTTAGCGGACAGGGGGCGAGAGACCCAGTACTTC.

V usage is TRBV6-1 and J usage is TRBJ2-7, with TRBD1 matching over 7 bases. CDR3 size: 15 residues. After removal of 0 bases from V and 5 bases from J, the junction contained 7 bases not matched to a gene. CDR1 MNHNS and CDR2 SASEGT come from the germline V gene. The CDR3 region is CASSEAKGALNEQYF. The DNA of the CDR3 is TGTGCCAGCAGTGAAGCGAAGGGGGCATTGAACGAGCAGTACTTC.

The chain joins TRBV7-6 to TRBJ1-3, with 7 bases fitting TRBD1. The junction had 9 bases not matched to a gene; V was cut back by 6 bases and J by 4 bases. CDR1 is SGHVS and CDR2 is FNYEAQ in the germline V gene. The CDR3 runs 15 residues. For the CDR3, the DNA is TGTGCCAGCAGTCCGAGAGTGGGACAGGGAAACACCATATATTTT. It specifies CASSPRVGQGNTIYF.

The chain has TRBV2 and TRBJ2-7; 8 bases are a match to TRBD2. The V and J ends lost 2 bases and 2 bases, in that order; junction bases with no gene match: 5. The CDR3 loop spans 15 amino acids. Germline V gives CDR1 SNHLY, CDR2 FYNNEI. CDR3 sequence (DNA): TGTGCCAGCAGTGAAACTAGCGGCATTCCCTACGAGCAGTACTTC. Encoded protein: CASSETSGIPYEQYF.

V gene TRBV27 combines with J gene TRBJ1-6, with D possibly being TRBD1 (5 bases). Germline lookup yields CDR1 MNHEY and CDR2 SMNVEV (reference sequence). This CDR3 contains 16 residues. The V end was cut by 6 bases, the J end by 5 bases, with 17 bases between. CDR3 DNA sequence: TGTGCCAGCAGGACAAACATGGGACTGAATAATTCACCCCTCCACTTT. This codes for CASRTNMGLNNSPLHF.

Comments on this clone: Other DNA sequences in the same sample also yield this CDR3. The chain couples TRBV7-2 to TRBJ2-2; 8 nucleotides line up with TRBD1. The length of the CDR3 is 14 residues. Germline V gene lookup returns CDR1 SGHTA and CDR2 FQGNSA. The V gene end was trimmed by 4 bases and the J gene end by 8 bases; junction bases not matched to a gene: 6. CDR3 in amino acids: CASSYRTGTGELFF. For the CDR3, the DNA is TGTGCCAGCAGCTATCGGACAGGGACTGGGGAGCTGTTTTTT.

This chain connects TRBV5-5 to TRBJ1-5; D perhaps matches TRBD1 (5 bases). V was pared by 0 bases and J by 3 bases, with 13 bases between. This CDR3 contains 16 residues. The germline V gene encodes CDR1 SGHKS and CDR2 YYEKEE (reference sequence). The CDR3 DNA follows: TGTGCCAGCAGCTTGGGGACCTGGGGCCTCAATCAGCCCCAGCATTTT. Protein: CASSLGTWGLNQPQHF. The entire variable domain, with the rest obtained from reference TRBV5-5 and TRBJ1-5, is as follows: DAGVTQSPTHLIKTRGQQVTLRCSPISGHKSVSWYQQVLGQGPQFIFQYYEKEERGRGNFPDRFSARQFPNYSSELNVNALLLGDSALYLCASSLGTWGLNQPQHFGDGTRLSIL.

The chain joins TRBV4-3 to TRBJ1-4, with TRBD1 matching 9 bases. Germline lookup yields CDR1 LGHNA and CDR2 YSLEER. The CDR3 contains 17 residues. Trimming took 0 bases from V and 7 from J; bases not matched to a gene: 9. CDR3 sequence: CASSQEGTGRVGEKLFF. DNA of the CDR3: TGCGCCAGCAGCCAAGAGGGGACAGGGAGGGTGGGTGAAAAACTGTTTTTT.

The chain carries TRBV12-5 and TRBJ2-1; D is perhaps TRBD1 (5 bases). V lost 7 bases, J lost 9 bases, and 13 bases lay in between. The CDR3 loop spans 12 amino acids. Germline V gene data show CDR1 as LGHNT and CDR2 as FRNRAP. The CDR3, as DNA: TGTGCTAGTGCCCCCCAAAGGGGTGAGCAGTTCTTC. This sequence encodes CASAPQRGEQFF.

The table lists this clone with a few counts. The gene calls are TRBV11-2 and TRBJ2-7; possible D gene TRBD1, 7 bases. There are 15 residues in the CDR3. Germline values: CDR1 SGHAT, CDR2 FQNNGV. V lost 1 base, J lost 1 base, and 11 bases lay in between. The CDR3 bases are TGTGCCAGCAGCTTAGCGGCGGGACAGTCCTACGAGCAGTACTTC. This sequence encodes CASSLAAGQSYEQYF.

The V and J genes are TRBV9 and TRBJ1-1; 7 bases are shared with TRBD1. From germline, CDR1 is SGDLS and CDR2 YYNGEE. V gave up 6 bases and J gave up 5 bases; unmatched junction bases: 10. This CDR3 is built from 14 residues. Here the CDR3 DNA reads TGTGCCAGCAACCCTGGAGGGGGCCGGACTGAAGCTTTCTTT. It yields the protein CASNPGGGRTEAFF. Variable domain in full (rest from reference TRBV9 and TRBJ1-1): DSGVTQTPKHLITATGQRVTLRCSPRSGDLSVYWYQQSLDQGLQFLIQYYNGEERAKGNILERFSAQQFPDLHSELNLSSLELGDSALYFCASNPGGGRTEAFFGQGTRLTVV.

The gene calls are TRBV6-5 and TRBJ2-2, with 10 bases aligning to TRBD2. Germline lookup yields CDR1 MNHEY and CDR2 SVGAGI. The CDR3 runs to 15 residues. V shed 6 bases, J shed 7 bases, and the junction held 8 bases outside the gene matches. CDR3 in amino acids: CASRTERGGIGELFF. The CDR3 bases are TGTGCCAGCAGAACCGAGCGGGGGGGGATCGGGGAGCTGTTTTTT.